Below are 4 T cell receptor beta chains sequenced from a single sample in a study of cytomegalovirus exposure and HLA in healthy donors. With 60 Vbeta and 13 Jbeta primers, the PCR was carried out. Produced via immunoSEQ multiplex PCR; TCRdb's table is partial and in-frame only. The table gives approximately 52,000 clones; the top ten clones make up 9% to 15% of it. The sequencing input was PBMCs. The receptors stem from a woman aged 60 to 75 in good health and CMV-seropositive.

J is TRBJ1-5 and V is TRBV5-8, with D possibly TRBD1 on 5 matching bases. There are 15 residues in the CDR3. The V and J ends lost 1 base and 0 bases respectively, with 8 bases between them. CDR1 SGHTS and CDR2 YDEGEE come from the germline V gene. CDR3 protein: CASSLWGDSNQPQHF. The CDR3 DNA sequence: TGTGCCAGCAGCTTGTGGGGGGATAGCAATCAGCCCCAGCATTTT.

The chain is built from TRBV7-8 and TRBJ1-4; D might be TRBD1 (5 bases). The CDR3 contains 15 residues. V was shortened by 5 bases and J by 5 bases, with 15 bases between the two germline ends. Germline CDR1 and CDR2: SGHVS and FQNEAQ. The DNA for the CDR3 is TGTGCCAGCAGCATAAAGGGGTCCCGGAATGAAAAACTGTTTTTT. Translation: CASSIKGSRNEKLFF.

About this clone itself: One end of the junction is discordant with germline, which a read error may explain. The genes are TRBV18 and TRBJ2-7; perhaps TRBD2 as D (7 bases). Germline V gene lookup returns CDR1 KGHSH and CDR2 LQKENI. This CDR3 comprises 16 residues. The CDR3 DNA sequence: TGTGCCAGCGCACCATTGTTGGGGGGGGCCAGCGACGAGCAGTACTTC. Its translation is CASAPLLGGASDEQYF. Full variable domain (rest looked up from reference TRBV18 and TRBJ2-7): NAGVMQNPRHLVRRRGQEARLRCSPMKGHSHVYWYRQLPEEGLKFMVYLQKENIIDESGMPKERFSAEFPKEGPSILRIQQVVRGDSAAYFCASAPLLGGASDEQYFGPGTRLTVT.

This chain joins TRBV18 and TRBJ2-7, with TRBD2 as a possible D gene (6 bases). The germline gives CDR1 KGHSH, CDR2 LQKENI. There are 14 residues in the CDR3. Deletions cut 6 bases from V and 0 bases from J, with 12 bases between. CDR3 residues: CASSPGLYSYEQYF. DNA for the CDR3: TGTGCCAGCTCGCCGGGACTCTACTCCTACGAGCAGTACTTC.